This T cell receptor (beta chain) was observed in a study of CD8 T cells in ankylosing spondylitis. Study-level points and caveats: Among TCR beta sequences, a motif of eight or nine highly homologous variants appeared characteristic of ankylosing spondylitis blood. There was reportedly significant enrichment of clones that were disease-linked in matched ankylosing spondylitis synovial fluid.

Comments on this clonotype: As yet, its antigen is unknown.

TCR beta libraries were made by quantitative 5'-RACE with molecular barcodes. In TCRdb, the 5' RACE reads were re-called with MiXCR into one record per CDR3 protein. The table shows some 840,000 distinct CDR3 sequences, with approximately 10% occurring only once. The CDR3 extends over 17 amino acids. CDR1 SGHRS and CDR2 YFSETQ come from the germline V gene. Trimming removed 4 bases from V and 4 bases from J; junction bases left unmatched: 11. The sequenced sample was blood, either unsorted or a sorted T cell fraction (not recorded which). The TCR sequence derives from a male donor with ankylosing spondylitis. The J gene is TRBJ1-3, the V gene TRBV5-1; TRBD1 agrees at 10 bases. The CDR3 DNA is TGCGCCAGCAGCGGGACAGGGGTACTCGGGACCGGAAACACCATATATTTT. It encodes CASSGTGVLGTGNTIYF. The full variable domain, rest sourced from reference TRBV5-1 and TRBJ1-3, is KAGVTQTPRYLIKTRGQQVTLSCSPISGHRSVSWYQQTPGQGLQFLFEYFSETQRNKGNFPGRFSGRQFSNSRSEMNVSTLELGDSALYLCASSGTGVLGTGNTIYFGEGSWLTVV.